The 26 T cell receptor beta chains below all came from one sample that was sequenced in a study of neoadjuvant anti-PD-1 for oral cavity cancer. Repertoires were generated with immunoSEQ multiplex PCR, while TCRdb's copy carries only in-frame clones and drops some. The table lists 13,000 to 15,000 clones, more than 75% of them singletons. Sample time point: after neoadjuvant nivolumab, at surgical resection. Sequencing was performed on PBMCs, taken after nivolumab (anti-PD-1) treatment. These receptors all stem from a person aged 35-79 years with oral cavity squamous cell carcinoma.

This sequence joins TRBV4-1 and TRBJ1-5; D is unresolved. The germline gives CDR1 MGHRA, CDR2 YSYEKL. Trimming pared 4 bases from V and 0 bases from J, leaving 16 bases between. The CDR3 sequence is 17 residues long. CDR3 amino acids: CASSPLDLFYSNQPQHF. The CDR3 bases are TGCGCCAGCAGCCCTCTGGACCTTTTTTATAGCAATCAGCCCCAGCATTTT.

This CDR3 is CAISESEDNGYTF. In nucleotides, the CDR3 is TGTGCCATCAGTGAGTCAGAGGACAATGGCTACACCTTC. The chain carries TRBV10-3 and TRBJ1-2; D possibly corresponds to TRBD1 (5 bases). The V gene lost 0 bases and the J gene lost 6 bases, with 8 bases spanning the gap. Germline loops: CDR1 ENHRY, CDR2 SYGVKD. The CDR3 is 13 residues long.

The CDR3 reads CASSPRGQGVREQYF. Written as DNA, the CDR3 is TGTGCCAGCAGTCCGCGGGGACAGGGAGTTCGGGAGCAGTACTTC. The chain carries TRBV6-5 and TRBJ2-7, with 9 nucleotides matching TRBD1. Germline V gene lookup returns CDR1 MNHEY and CDR2 SVGAGI. The CDR3 runs 15 residues. The V gene end was trimmed by 5 bases and the J gene end by 7 bases; junction bases not matched to a gene: 12.

The chain joins TRBV14 to TRBJ2-2; 8 bases fit TRBD1. J was trimmed by 6 bases and V by 4 bases; bases with no gene match: 1. CDR1 and CDR2 (germline): SGHDN, FVKESK. The CDR3 consists of 13 residues. CDR3 protein: CASSRQGSGELFF. The CDR3 DNA is TGTGCCAGCAGCCGACAGGGGTCCGGGGAGCTGTTTTTT.

This clone has more than one count but fewer than ten. The chain couples TRBV5-1 to TRBJ1-1, with D maybe TRBD1 (5 bases). Trimming stripped 0 bases from V and 3 bases from J, with 9 bases between. CDR3 size: 14 residues. Germline CDR1 SGHRS, CDR2 YFSETQ. The CDR3 DNA sequence: TGCGCCAGCAGCTTGGAACGGGGGTACACTGAAGCTTTCTTT. This sequence encodes CASSLERGYTEAFF.

This clone came up a few times. The chain links TRBV4-2 to TRBJ2-2; D is ambiguous. Germline CDR1 is LGHNA and CDR2 is YNFKEQ. The length of the CDR3 is 13 residues. Trimming removed 2 bases at V and 5 bases at J, with 6 bases between. The CDR3 region is CASSQTSTGELFF. The CDR3, as DNA: TGTGCCAGCAGCCAAACATCGACCGGGGAGCTGTTTTTT.

This clone was detected only once. Other nucleotide sequences from this sample produce the same CDR3. V is TRBV5-1 and J is TRBJ1-3; D gene uncertain. Germline loops: CDR1 SGHRS, CDR2 YFSETQ. The ends were cut back, 0 bases at V and 2 bases at J, with 12 bases in the middle. The CDR3 length is 16 residues. CDR3 sequence: CASSLAGRAAGNTIYF. The CDR3 DNA follows: TGCGCCAGCAGCTTGGCCGGACGGGCGGCTGGAAACACCATATATTTT.

The rearrangement joins TRBV27 to TRBJ1-1; D unclear. Per germline, CDR1 MNHEY and CDR2 SMNVEV (reference sequence). The CDR3 covers 12 residues. V was pared by 5 bases and J by 1 base, with 5 bases between. CDR3 sequence reads: CASSRGNTEAFF. The CDR3 DNA follows: TGTGCCAGCAGTCGGGGGAACACTGAAGCTTTCTTT.

V gene TRBV5-1 combines with J gene TRBJ2-7; no firm D call. The CDR3 runs to 19 residues. V was pared by 0 bases and J by 1 base, with 23 bases between. In germline, CDR1 is SGHRS, CDR2 YFSETQ. The CDR3 protein is CASSLGVRNFYIVSYEQYF. Written as DNA, the CDR3 is TGCGCCAGCAGCTTGGGAGTCCGGAACTTTTACATCGTTTCCTACGAGCAGTACTTC.

The chain joins TRBV7-8 to TRBJ2-1, with 10 bases identical to TRBD1. The CDR3 contains 15 residues. The V and J ends lost 6 bases and 5 bases, in that order; junction bases with no gene match: 7. CDR1 and CDR2 from the germline V gene are SGHVS and FQNEAQ. CDR3 amino acids: CASRPGTGVNNEQFF. The CDR3 DNA reads as TGTGCCAGCAGACCCGGGACAGGGGTTAACAATGAGCAGTTCTTC.

J is TRBJ2-7 and V is TRBV11-2, with D possibly being TRBD2 (5 bases). Trimming stripped 4 bases from V and 5 bases from J, with 18 bases between. The CDR3 covers 15 residues. CDR1 is SGHAT and CDR2 is FQNNGV in the germline V gene. The CDR3, as DNA: TGTGCCAGCAGCTCACGGTTGGTAGCGAGGAACGAGCAGTACTTC. Residues: CASSSRLVARNEQYF. The full variable domain, with the rest looked up from reference TRBV11-2 and TRBJ2-7, is EAGVAQSPRYKIIEKRQSVAFWCNPISGHATLYWYQQILGQGPKLLIQFQNNGVVDDSQLPKDRFSAERLKGVDSTLKIQPAKLEDSAVYLCASSSRLVARNEQYFGPGTRLTVT.

The DNA for the CDR3 is TGTGCCAGCAGACCACTAGCGGGGGGAGAGACCCAGTACTTC. Its translation is CASRPLAGGETQYF. The chain employs TRBV5-4 and TRBJ2-5, with 12 nucleotides matching TRBD2. This CDR3 comprises 14 residues. Trimming took 5 bases from V and 4 from J; bases not matched to a gene: 3. CDR1 SGHNT and CDR2 YYREEE come from the germline V gene (reference sequence). The whole variable domain, filled in from reference TRBV5-4 and TRBJ2-5, reads ETGVTQSPTHLIKTRGQQVTLRCSSQSGHNTVSWYQQALGQGPQFIFQYYREEENGRGNFPPRFSGLQFPNYSSELNVNALELDDSALYLCASRPLAGGETQYFGPGTRLLVL.

The chain combines TRBV19 with TRBJ2-7, with a weak D call TRBD2 (6 bases). Per germline, CDR1 LNHDA and CDR2 SQIVND (reference sequence). V was clipped by 0 bases and J by 2 bases, with 8 bases between them. The CDR3 runs 14 residues. The chain's CDR3 is CASSIELATYEQYF. The DNA for the CDR3 is TGTGCCAGTAGTATAGAGCTAGCGACCTACGAGCAGTACTTC.

The genes are TRBV6-1 and TRBJ2-7; 8 nucleotides agree with TRBD1. The CDR3 runs 15 residues. J gave up 2 bases and V 2 bases, and 5 bases lay outside the gene matches. Per the germline V gene, CDR1 is MNHNS and CDR2 is SASEGT. The CDR3 sequence is CASSEFGQGTYEQYF. CDR3 DNA: TGTGCCAGCAGTGAATTCGGACAGGGAACCTACGAGCAGTACTTC.

In this sample, this clone turned up once. This chain links TRBV4-1 with TRBJ1-2, with D uncertain. The germline gives CDR1 MGHRA, CDR2 YSYEKL. The germline V and J ends were trimmed by 0 bases and 8 bases, with 10 bases remaining between them. The CDR3 runs 13 residues. The CDR3 nucleotides read TGCGCCAGCAGCCAAGAACAGATGGGCGGCTACACCTTC. Its translation: CASSQEQMGGYTF.

CDR3 bases: TGTGCCAGCAGACCCGCCGGGGGCCCCAATCAGCCCCAGCATTTT. Protein: CASRPAGGPNQPQHF. V gene TRBV27 combines with J gene TRBJ1-5, with D perhaps matching TRBD1 (6 bases). This CDR3 comprises 15 residues. The V and J ends lost 6 bases and 3 bases respectively, with 15 bases between them. Looked up from germline, CDR1 is MNHEY and CDR2 is SMNVEV (reference sequence).

V and J are TRBV27 and TRBJ2-7, with D possibly being TRBD2 (7 bases). This CDR3 contains 19 residues. The V end lost 5 bases, the J end lost 3 bases, and 29 bases lay between the germline ends. Germline V lookup: CDR1 MNHEY, CDR2 SMNVEV (reference sequence). Written as DNA, the CDR3 is TGTGCCAGCAGTCCGTCACAGGGTAGGCTCCGACTAGCAGACTACGAGCAGTACTTC. This codes for CASSPSQGRLRLADYEQYF.

The rearrangement links TRBV15 to TRBJ2-2; TRBD1 is a possible D gene (6 bases). Per the germline V gene, CDR1 is LNHNV and CDR2 is YYDKDF (reference sequence). V lost 3 bases, J lost 3 bases, and 8 bases lay in between. This CDR3 has 14 residues. The CDR3 nucleotides read TGTGCCACCAGCAGCGGGACACACACCGGGGAGCTGTTTTTT. It yields the protein CATSSGTHTGELFF. Complete variable domain (other parts from reference TRBV15 and TRBJ2-2): DAMVIQNPRYQVTQFGKPVTLSCSQTLNHNVMYWYQQKSSQAPKLLFHYYDKDFNNEADTPDNFQSRRPNTSFCFLDIRSPGLGDTAMYLCATSSGTHTGELFFGEGSRLTVL.

This chain uses TRBV6-5 with TRBJ2-2; unclear D gene. The CDR3 is 16 residues long. CDR1 is MNHEY and CDR2 is SVGAGI in the germline V gene. Trimming took 0 bases from V and 5 from J, leaving 13 bases between them. As DNA, the CDR3 is TGTGCCAGCAGTTACTCGAGCCCCGGGTGGACCGGGGAGCTGTTTTTT. It codes for CASSYSSPGWTGELFF.

The chain joins TRBV25-1 to TRBJ1-1, with TRBD1 matching over 7 bases. The germline gives CDR1 MGHDK, CDR2 SYGVNS. The CDR3 consists of 11 residues. V lost 6 bases and J lost 7; bases outside the gene matches: 2. CDR3 amino acids: CASRRQGEAFF. CDR3 nucleotide sequence: TGTGCCAGCAGGAGACAGGGTGAAGCTTTCTTT.

The rearrangement joins TRBV2 to TRBJ2-6, with D perhaps given as TRBD1 or TRBD2 (5 bases each). CDR3 length: 20 amino acids. V lost 5 bases, J lost 4 bases, and 27 bases lay in between. The germline V gene has CDR1 SNHLY and CDR2 FYNNEI. In DNA form, the CDR3 reads TGTGCCAGCAGTAGGATGGGATTGAGGGGCATCGTAGCCGGGGCCAACGTCCTGACTTTC. Translated, it gives CASSRMGLRGIVAGANVLTF.

This clone was detected only a few times. The chain recombines TRBV7-9 with TRBJ1-1, with 7 bases lining up with TRBD1. The CDR3 totals 17 residues. The germline gives CDR1 SEHNR, CDR2 FQNEAQ (reference sequence). Trimming at V came to 3 bases and at J to 2 bases, leaving 12 bases not matched to a gene. This CDR3 is CASSFGKLGQLNTEAFF. The CDR3 DNA is TGTGCCAGCAGCTTTGGGAAACTGGGACAGTTAAACACTGAAGCTTTCTTT.

V usage is TRBV19 and J usage is TRBJ2-5; D gene ambiguous. Germline loops: CDR1 LNHDA, CDR2 SQIVND (reference sequence). V was clipped by 4 bases and J by 1 base, with 10 bases between them. The CDR3 loop spans 14 amino acids. In DNA form, the CDR3 reads TGTGCCAGTAGTACGCAGCAGTCCCAAGAGACCCAGTACTTC. It codes for CASSTQQSQETQYF.

The CDR3 reads CASSQVEGNTEAFF. The CDR3 DNA is TGCGCCAGCAGCCAAGTTGAGGGTAACACTGAAGCTTTCTTT. The chain recombines TRBV4-1 with TRBJ1-1; D is undetermined. This CDR3 is 14 amino acids long. Between the trimmed V and J ends, which lost 1 base and 2 bases, there was a span of 8 bases. CDR1 is MGHRA, CDR2 YSYEKL, per germline.

The gene calls are TRBV2 and TRBJ2-1; 10 bases are a match to TRBD1. The V segment lost 4 bases and the J segment 3 bases; nucleotides outside the gene matches: 3. The CDR3 is made up of 15 amino acids. Germline values: CDR1 SNHLY, CDR2 FYNNEI. This chain's CDR3 is CASSGGQGLYNEQFF. In DNA, the CDR3 is TGTGCCAGCAGTGGGGGACAGGGGCTCTACAATGAGCAGTTCTTC.

The genes are TRBV7-9 and TRBJ2-3, with D possibly matching TRBD2 (6 bases). The CDR3 contains 16 residues. V was trimmed by 5 bases and J by 0 bases, leaving 15 bases between them. Germline V lookup: CDR1 SEHNR, CDR2 FQNEAQ (reference sequence). DNA of the CDR3: TGTGCCAGCAGCCGCGGGGTAGCGGAGAGCACAGATACGCAGTATTTT. Residues: CASSRGVAESTDTQYF.